This T cell receptor beta chain was recorded in a study of T cell responses to AZD1222 COVID-19 vaccine. This CDR3 spans 15 amino acids. After removal of 6 bases from V and 0 bases from J, the junction contained 8 bases not matched to a gene. Germline CDR1 LNHDA, CDR2 SQIVND (reference sequence). Sequencing used immunoSEQ multiplex PCR; TCRdb keeps in-frame clones, though not all of them. The sample lists 100,000 to 150,000 clones, roughly 85% occurring once. The sample here was peripheral blood, taken 28 days after the second AZD1222 dose. The receptor was isolated from an adult who received the AZD1222 COVID-19 vaccine. This rearrangement joins TRBV19 to TRBJ2-7, with TRBD2 identical over 7 bases. CDR3 DNA: TGTGCCAGTAGCATCGGGACGGGGGGCTCCTACGAGCAGTACTTC. The encoded protein is CASSIGTGGSYEQYF. The variable domain in full, with the rest retrieved from reference TRBV19 and TRBJ2-7, is DGGITQSPKYLFRKEGQNVTLSCEQNLNHDAMYWYRQDPGQGLRLIYYSQIVNDFQKGDIAEGYSVSREKKESFPLTVTSAQKNPTAFYLCASSIGTGGSYEQYFGPGTRLTVT.